This is a list of T cell receptor beta chains from one sample in a study of blood T cell repertoires in COVID-19. Assay used: immunoSEQ multiplex PCR; TCRdb lists only in-frame clones, some missing. The data show fewer than 100,000 clones, roughly nine tenths seen once. Source material: peripheral blood. The receptors derive from a woman in her 50s in a cohort sampled during active COVID-19. The conserved cysteine and the conserved F or W are not part of the CDR3 here. Fields, in order: CDR3 protein, CDR3 length, D gene, V gene. A D gene is named only where the DNA matches it firmly.

cdr3_aa: ASSPIYGTGDEQY; cdr3_length: 13; d_call: TRBD1; v_call: TRBV3-1/TRBV3-2
cdr3_aa: ASSQERPGQGYMVKETQY; cdr3_length: 18; d_call: TRBD1; v_call: TRBV14
cdr3_aa: AWTVGGATEAF; cdr3_length: 11; d_call: .; v_call: TRBV30
cdr3_aa: ASTTTGALAQY; cdr3_length: 11; d_call: .; v_call: TRBV2
cdr3_aa: ASSPPSVYQETQY; cdr3_length: 13; d_call: .; v_call: TRBV18
cdr3_aa: ASSPTGTPPDTQY; cdr3_length: 13; d_call: .; v_call: TRBV5-1
cdr3_aa: APAGEGGETQY; cdr3_length: 11; d_call: .; v_call: TRBV7-3
cdr3_aa: ASSQDPTLAGRDTQY; cdr3_length: 15; d_call: TRBD2; v_call: TRBV14
cdr3_aa: ASSQDWGTRGYEQY; cdr3_length: 14; d_call: TRBD2; v_call: TRBV3-1/TRBV3-2
cdr3_aa: ASSPRLGTTGDTQY; cdr3_length: 14; d_call: TRBD2; v_call: TRBV7-9
cdr3_aa: ASSFRRGPLADTQY; cdr3_length: 14; d_call: .; v_call: TRBV27
cdr3_aa: ASSGLAGGRQRDTQY; cdr3_length: 15; d_call: TRBD2; v_call: TRBV2
cdr3_aa: ASSLPTGFGLARSEKLF; cdr3_length: 17; d_call: TRBD1; v_call: TRBV7-9
cdr3_aa: ASSLLGTDPYEQY; cdr3_length: 13; d_call: TRBD1; v_call: TRBV5-1
cdr3_aa: ASSLLSTDTQY; cdr3_length: 11; d_call: .; v_call: TRBV3-1/TRBV3-2
cdr3_aa: ASTATSSSGNTIY; cdr3_length: 13; d_call: .; v_call: TRBV7-8
cdr3_aa: AWSVPRTRANVLT; cdr3_length: 13; d_call: .; v_call: TRBV30
cdr3_aa: AISVGWGLAGADTQY; cdr3_length: 15; d_call: TRBD2; v_call: TRBV10-3
cdr3_aa: ASSDGTRAGELF; cdr3_length: 12; d_call: TRBD2; v_call: TRBV10-1
cdr3_aa: ASSYHSGGGTDTQY; cdr3_length: 14; d_call: TRBD2; v_call: TRBV6-5
cdr3_aa: ATSRAPGGRQETQY; cdr3_length: 14; d_call: .; v_call: TRBV15
cdr3_aa: ASSEGVSNQPQH; cdr3_length: 12; d_call: .; v_call: TRBV25-1
cdr3_aa: ASSYSNRGGGPQH; cdr3_length: 13; d_call: TRBD1; v_call: TRBV6-5
cdr3_aa: ASSKTWSLSSYEQY; cdr3_length: 14; d_call: .; v_call: TRBV21-1
cdr3_aa: ASSLAPLAGALLTGELF; cdr3_length: 17; d_call: TRBD2; v_call: TRBV5-1
cdr3_aa: ASSLEGQQETQY; cdr3_length: 12; d_call: TRBD1; v_call: TRBV5-1
cdr3_aa: ASSQAGQATNTEAF; cdr3_length: 14; d_call: TRBD1; v_call: TRBV23-1
cdr3_aa: ASSSTRAETQY; cdr3_length: 11; d_call: .; v_call: TRBV7-3
cdr3_aa: ASSLAISLGNTIY; cdr3_length: 13; d_call: .; v_call: TRBV5-5
cdr3_aa: SAKTGGTVTTGELF; cdr3_length: 14; d_call: TRBD1; v_call: TRBV29-1
cdr3_aa: ASSQGQGRGNTIY; cdr3_length: 13; d_call: TRBD1; v_call: TRBV4-1
cdr3_aa: ASSIWGHDTQY; cdr3_length: 11; d_call: .; v_call: TRBV19
cdr3_aa: ASSVGLAGFQGSTQY; cdr3_length: 15; d_call: TRBD2; v_call: TRBV9
cdr3_aa: AWGQGRGGYT; cdr3_length: 10; d_call: TRBD1; v_call: TRBV30
cdr3_aa: ASSYGGTGGYGYT; cdr3_length: 13; d_call: TRBD1; v_call: TRBV6-6
cdr3_aa: ASTARRGWETQY; cdr3_length: 12; d_call: .; v_call: TRBV5-1
cdr3_aa: ASSPGLAPYQETQY; cdr3_length: 14; d_call: TRBD2; v_call: TRBV5-1
cdr3_aa: AIHSGTSDQPQH; cdr3_length: 12; d_call: .; v_call: TRBV7-9
cdr3_aa: ASSEEGTGADYGYT; cdr3_length: 14; d_call: TRBD1; v_call: TRBV25-1
cdr3_aa: ASSRPGQLITDTQY; cdr3_length: 14; d_call: .; v_call: TRBV11-3
cdr3_aa: ASSPRGGDTQY; cdr3_length: 11; d_call: .; v_call: TRBV7-7
cdr3_aa: ATSDPGLALDEQF; cdr3_length: 13; d_call: .; v_call: TRBV24-1
cdr3_aa: ASSRDTGYEQY; cdr3_length: 11; d_call: .; v_call: TRBV5-1
cdr3_aa: ASQSQGAPRETQY; cdr3_length: 13; d_call: TRBD1; v_call: TRBV2
cdr3_aa: ASSEALAGGGNEQF; cdr3_length: 14; d_call: TRBD2; v_call: TRBV6-1
cdr3_aa: ASSVGIVGGAYTEAF; cdr3_length: 15; d_call: .; v_call: TRBV9
cdr3_aa: ASSLGFGNEQF; cdr3_length: 11; d_call: .; v_call: TRBV7-9
cdr3_aa: ASSEDTNTEAF; cdr3_length: 11; d_call: .; v_call: TRBV10-1
cdr3_aa: ASRGGLPRSTEAF; cdr3_length: 13; d_call: .; v_call: TRBV2
cdr3_aa: ASSQGAGGRYTQY; cdr3_length: 13; d_call: TRBD2; v_call: TRBV3-1/TRBV3-2
cdr3_aa: ASNAGYNEQF; cdr3_length: 10; d_call: .; v_call: TRBV5-1
cdr3_aa: ASSPGTADNQPQH; cdr3_length: 13; d_call: TRBD1; v_call: TRBV6-6